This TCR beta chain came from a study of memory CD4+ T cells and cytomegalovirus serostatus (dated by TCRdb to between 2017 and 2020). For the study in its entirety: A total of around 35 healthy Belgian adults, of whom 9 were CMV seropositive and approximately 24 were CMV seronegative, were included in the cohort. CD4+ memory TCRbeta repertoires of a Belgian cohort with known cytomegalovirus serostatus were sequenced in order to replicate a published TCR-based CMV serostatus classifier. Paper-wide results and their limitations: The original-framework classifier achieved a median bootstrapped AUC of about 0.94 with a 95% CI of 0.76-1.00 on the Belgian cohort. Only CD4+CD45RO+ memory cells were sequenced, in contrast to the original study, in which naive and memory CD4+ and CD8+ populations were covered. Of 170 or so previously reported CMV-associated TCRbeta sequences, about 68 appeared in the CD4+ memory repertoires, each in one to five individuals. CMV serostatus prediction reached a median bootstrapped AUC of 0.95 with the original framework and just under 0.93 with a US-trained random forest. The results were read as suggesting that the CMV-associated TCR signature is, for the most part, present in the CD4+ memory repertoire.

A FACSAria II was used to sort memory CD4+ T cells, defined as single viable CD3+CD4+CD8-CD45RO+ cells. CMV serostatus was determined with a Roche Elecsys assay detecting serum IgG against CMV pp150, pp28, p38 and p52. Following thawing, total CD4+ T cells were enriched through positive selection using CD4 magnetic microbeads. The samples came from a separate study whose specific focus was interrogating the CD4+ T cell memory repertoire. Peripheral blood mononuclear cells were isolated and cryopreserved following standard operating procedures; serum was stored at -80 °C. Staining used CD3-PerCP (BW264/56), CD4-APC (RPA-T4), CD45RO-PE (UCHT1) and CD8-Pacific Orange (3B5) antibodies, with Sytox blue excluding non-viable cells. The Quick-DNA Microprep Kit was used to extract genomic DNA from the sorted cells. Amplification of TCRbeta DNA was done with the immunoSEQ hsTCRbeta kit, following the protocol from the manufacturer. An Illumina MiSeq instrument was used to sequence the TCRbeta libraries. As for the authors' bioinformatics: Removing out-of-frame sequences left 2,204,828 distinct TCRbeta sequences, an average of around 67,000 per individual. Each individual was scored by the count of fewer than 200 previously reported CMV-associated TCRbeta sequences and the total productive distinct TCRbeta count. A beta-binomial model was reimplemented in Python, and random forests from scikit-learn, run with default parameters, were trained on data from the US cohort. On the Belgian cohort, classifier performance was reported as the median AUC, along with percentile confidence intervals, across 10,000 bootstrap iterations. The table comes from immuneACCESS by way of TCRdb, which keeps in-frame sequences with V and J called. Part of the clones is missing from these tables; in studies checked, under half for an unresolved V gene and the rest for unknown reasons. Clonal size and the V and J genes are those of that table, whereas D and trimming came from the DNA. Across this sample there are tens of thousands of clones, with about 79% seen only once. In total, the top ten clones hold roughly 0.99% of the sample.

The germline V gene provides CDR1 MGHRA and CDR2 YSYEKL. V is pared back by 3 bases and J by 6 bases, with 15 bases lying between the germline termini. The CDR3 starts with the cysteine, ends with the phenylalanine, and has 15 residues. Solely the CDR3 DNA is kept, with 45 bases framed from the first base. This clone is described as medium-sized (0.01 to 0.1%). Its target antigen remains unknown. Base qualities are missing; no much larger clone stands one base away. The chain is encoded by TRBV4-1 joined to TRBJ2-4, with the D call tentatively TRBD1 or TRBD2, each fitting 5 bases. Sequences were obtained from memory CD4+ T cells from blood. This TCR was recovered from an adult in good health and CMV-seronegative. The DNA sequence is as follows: TGCGCCAGCAGCCATCCGGGGCAGGGTGGAAACATTCAGTACTTC. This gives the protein CASSHPGQGGNIQYF.